Listed here are 22 T cell receptor beta chains from one sample, sequenced in a study of PD-1 blockade in mismatch repair-deficient tumors. Using immunoSEQ multiplex PCR, the repertoire was profiled, and TCRdb retains in-frame clones only, with some absent. The data show roughly 79,000 clones, approximately 78% seen once. This specimen consisted of peripheral blood, obtained 44 weeks after starting pembrolizumab. The receptor source for this set is an adult with mismatch repair-deficient cancer.

The rearrangement joins TRBV5-4 to TRBJ2-1; 7 nucleotides align to TRBD2. Germline V gene sequence: CDR1 SGHNT, CDR2 YYREEE (reference sequence). V was pared by 4 bases and J by 4 bases, with 8 bases of the junction left unmatched. This CDR3 has 15 residues. In nucleotides, the CDR3 is TGTGCCAGCAGCAAAGGGAGCGGGGATTACAATGAGCAGTTCTTC. Amino acid sequence: CASSKGSGDYNEQFF.

V and J are TRBV5-6 and TRBJ1-1, with 7 bases lining up with TRBD1. This CDR3 has 12 residues. Germline trimming cut 3 bases from V and 8 bases from J; bases unmatched to any gene: 4. Looked up from germline, CDR1 is SGHDT and CDR2 is YYEEEE. Here the CDR3 reads CASSWADREAFF. The CDR3 DNA follows: TGTGCCAGCAGCTGGGCGGACAGGGAAGCTTTCTTT.

V is TRBV11-2 and J is TRBJ2-1, with 7 positions matching TRBD2. The V gene end was trimmed by 5 bases and the J gene end by 6 bases; junction bases not matched to a gene: 16. The CDR3 extends over 17 amino acids. Germline values: CDR1 SGHAT, CDR2 FQNNGV. DNA of the CDR3: TGTGCCAGCAGCCCCCAAGGTGTTGGGACTAAACCCAATGAGCAGTTCTTC. It codes for CASSPQGVGTKPNEQFF.

Points on this clone: One end of the junction does not line up with germline, which may come from a read error. The chain employs TRBV7-7 and TRBJ2-2; 12 bases are a match to TRBD2. Per the germline V gene, CDR1 is SSHAT and CDR2 is FNYEAQ (reference sequence). The CDR3 sequence is 17 residues long. Here the CDR3 reads CASSLASGRAGTGELFF. Here the CDR3 DNA reads TGTGCTAGCAGCCTCGCTAGCGGGAGGGCGGGTACCGGGGAGCTGTTTTTT.

This chain uses TRBV9 with TRBJ2-7, with TRBD2 matching 9 bases. After removal of 4 bases from V and 9 bases from J, the junction contained 11 bases not matched to a gene. Germline CDR1 SGDLS, CDR2 YYNGEE. CDR3 length: 14 amino acids. CDR3 residues: CASSSAESGRSQYF. In DNA form, the CDR3 reads TGTGCCAGCAGCTCCGCGGAGAGCGGGAGGTCGCAGTACTTC.

The CDR3 region has the DNA TGTGCCAGCAGTTACGAAGGGGGCGGAGGAAACACCATATATTTT. Translating gives CASSYEGGGGNTIYF. The chain links TRBV6-5 to TRBJ1-3; 7 nucleotides line up with TRBD1. J was trimmed by 4 bases and V by 2 bases; bases with no gene match: 5. Germline V gene sequence: CDR1 MNHEY, CDR2 SVGAGI. CDR3 size: 15 residues.

The genes are TRBV11-2 and TRBJ1-1; D is unclear. This CDR3 spans 12 amino acids. The germline CDR1 and CDR2 sequences are SGHAT and FQNNGV. V was shortened by 0 bases and J by 4 bases, with 3 bases between the two germline ends. The CDR3 is CASSLDGTEAFF. CDR3 DNA: TGTGCCAGCAGCTTAGATGGCACTGAAGCTTTCTTT.

V is TRBV5-4 and J is TRBJ2-5, with a weak D call TRBD1 (7 bases). The CDR3 runs 16 residues. V gave up 0 bases and J gave up 5 bases, with 17 bases separating them. The germline V gene encodes CDR1 SGHNT and CDR2 YYREEE (reference sequence). CDR3 in amino acids: CASSLGAGGPRETQYF. The CDR3 nucleotides are TGTGCCAGCAGCTTGGGGGCAGGGGGGCCTCGGGAGACCCAGTACTTC.

The gene calls are TRBV2 and TRBJ1-1, with 7 bases that match TRBD1. Unmatched junction bases numbered 4, after V lost 6 bases and J lost 0 bases. The CDR3 runs to 14 residues. The germline CDR1 and CDR2 sequences are SNHLY and FYNNEI. This chain's CDR3 is CASRQDRVNTEAFF. CDR3 DNA: TGTGCCAGCAGACAAGACAGGGTGAACACTGAAGCTTTCTTT.

This clone was observed a single time. This chain joins TRBV13 and TRBJ2-7; 12 nucleotides align to TRBD1. Germline lookup yields CDR1 PRHDT and CDR2 FYEKMQ (reference sequence). The CDR3 totals 16 residues. Losses at the gene ends were 5 bases for V and 4 bases for J; bases not matched to a gene: 9. CDR3 sequence: CASSTKGTGGVYEQYF. The CDR3 nucleotides are TGTGCCAGCAGCACCAAGGGGACAGGGGGCGTATACGAGCAGTACTTC. The full variable domain, its missing parts supplied by reference TRBV13 and TRBJ2-7, is AAGVIQSPRHLIKEKRETATLKCYPIPRHDTVYWYQQGPGQDPQFLISFYEKMQSDKGSIPDRFSAQQFSDYHSELNMSSLELGDSALYFCASSTKGTGGVYEQYFGPGTRLTVT.

This chain links TRBV7-2 with TRBJ1-1; D might be TRBD1 (5 bases). V dropped 0 bases and J dropped 1 base, with 9 bases sitting between them. This CDR3 spans 15 amino acids. From germline, CDR1 is SGHTA and CDR2 FQGNSA. The CDR3, as DNA: TGTGCCAGCAGCTTAGCGGTTGGGGCGAACACTGAAGCTTTCTTT. Translation gives CASSLAVGANTEAFF.

The CDR3 region is CASEGSYNEQFF. The CDR3 DNA sequence: TGTGCCAGCGAGGGCTCTTACAATGAGCAGTTCTTC. This chain joins TRBV5-4 and TRBJ2-1, with a weak D call TRBD2 (5 bases). The CDR3 loop spans 12 amino acids. Looked up from germline, CDR1 is SGHNT and CDR2 is YYREEE (reference sequence). V was pared by 7 bases and J by 4 bases, with 9 bases between.

The chain joins TRBV27 to TRBJ1-3; 8 nucleotides align to TRBD1. The germline CDR1 and CDR2 sequences are MNHEY and SMNVEV (reference sequence). The trim removed 5 bases at V and 3 bases at J, leaving 9 bases unmatched. The CDR3 extends over 16 amino acids. In DNA form, the CDR3 reads TGTGCCAGCAGTCCCTCAACAGGGGGTAATGGAAACACCATATATTTT. It translates to CASSPSTGGNGNTIYF.

The chain uses TRBV10-3 and TRBJ2-3; no firm D call. CDR1 and CDR2 (germline): ENHRY, SYGVKD. The CDR3 is made up of 13 amino acids. V lost 11 bases, J lost 0 bases, and 12 bases lay in between. CDR3 bases: TGTGCCGCCAGACCACCTAGCACAGATACGCAGTATTTT. Translated: CAARPPSTDTQYF.

The V call is TRBV6-5, the J call TRBJ1-5; D may be TRBD1 (5 bases). Germline CDR1 MNHEY, CDR2 SVGAGI. Trimming stripped 2 bases from V and 10 bases from J, with 21 bases between. This CDR3 spans 16 amino acids. The CDR3 reads CASSYGYDSQLYPQHF. The CDR3 coding sequence is TGTGCCAGCAGTTACGGATATGACAGCCAATTATACCCCCAGCATTTT.

V usage is TRBV19 and J usage is TRBJ2-6; D is possibly TRBD2 (5 bases). Germline CDR1 and CDR2: LNHDA and SQIVND (reference sequence). The V end was cut by 4 bases, the J end by 0 bases, with 7 bases between. The CDR3 runs 15 residues. CDR3 residues: CASSKRDSGANVLTF. As DNA, the CDR3 is TGTGCCAGTAGTAAGAGGGACTCTGGGGCCAACGTCCTGACTTTC. Using reference TRBV19 and TRBJ2-6 for the parts outside the CDR3, the full variable domain is DGGITQSPKYLFRKEGQNVTLSCEQNLNHDAMYWYRQDPGQGLRLIYYSQIVNDFQKGDIAEGYSVSREKKESFPLTVTSAQKNPTAFYLCASSKRDSGANVLTFGAGSRLTVL.

The rearrangement joins TRBV18 to TRBJ2-5; D assignment may be TRBD1 or TRBD2 (6 bases each). The CDR3 runs 14 residues. CDR1 and CDR2 (germline): KGHSH, LQKENI. V dropped 3 bases and J dropped 4 bases, with 12 bases sitting between them. Here the CDR3 reads CASSPTRGGETQYF. The CDR3 bases are TGTGCCAGCTCACCGACCAGGGGAGGAGAGACCCAGTACTTC.

This chain connects TRBV5-4 to TRBJ2-1; D is perhaps TRBD1 or TRBD2 (5 bases each). Trimming took off 2 bases at V and 4 bases at J, with 16 bases between the two ends. Germline values: CDR1 SGHNT, CDR2 YYREEE (reference sequence). The CDR3 runs 16 residues. CDR3 bases: TGTGCCAGCAGCTTAAGGGGAGTAGCCGATTACAATGAGCAGTTCTTC. It specifies CASSLRGVADYNEQFF.

This clone was seen a few times. V usage is TRBV6-1 and J usage is TRBJ2-1; a possible D gene is TRBD2 (6 bases). V lost 2 bases and J 6 bases, leaving 14 bases between the germline ends. The CDR3 is made up of 15 amino acids. Germline V gene lookup returns CDR1 MNHNS and CDR2 SASEGT. CDR3 nucleotide sequence: TGTGCCAGCAGTGAATTTGGCACGGGGGTCAATGAGCAGTTCTTC. The encoded protein is CASSEFGTGVNEQFF.

The CDR3 loop is CASRADSAHEQYF. CDR3 DNA: TGTGCCAGCAGGGCGGACAGCGCCCACGAGCAGTACTTC. This chain uses TRBV6-1 with TRBJ2-7; weak D call: TRBD1 (6 bases). The germline CDR1 and CDR2 sequences are MNHNS and SASEGT. Trimming took off 6 bases at V and 5 bases at J, with 14 bases between the two ends. The CDR3 extends over 13 amino acids.

V gene TRBV5-4 combines with J gene TRBJ2-3; 7 positions agree with TRBD1. In germline, CDR1 is SGHNT, CDR2 YYREEE (reference sequence). With 4 bases clipped from V and 2 bases from J, the junction kept 7 bases outside the gene matches. The CDR3 extends over 15 amino acids. CDR3 in amino acids: CASSRRTGHTDTQYF. The CDR3 DNA is TGTGCCAGCAGCCGAAGGACAGGACACACAGATACGCAGTATTTT. Together with reference TRBV5-4 and TRBJ2-3, the CDR3 gives the full variable domain: ETGVTQSPTHLIKTRGQQVTLRCSSQSGHNTVSWYQQALGQGPQFIFQYYREEENGRGNFPPRFSGLQFPNYSSELNVNALELDDSALYLCASSRRTGHTDTQYFGPGTRLTVL.

J is TRBJ1-1 and V is TRBV29-1; the D is unclear. CDR1 and CDR2 from the germline V gene are SQVTM and ANQGSEA. This CDR3 spans 10 amino acids. V was shortened by 7 bases and J by 7 bases, with 10 bases between the two germline ends. The CDR3 DNA reads as TGCAGCGGGGGTAGTAGTGAAGCTTTCTTT. Protein: CSGGSSEAFF.